This T cell receptor beta chain was obtained from a study of blood T cell repertoires in COVID-19. Looking at the study overall: Acute and convalescent COVID-19 samples came from the United States, Italy and Spain.

Using immunoSEQ multiplex PCR, the repertoire was profiled, and TCRdb retains in-frame clones only, with some absent. The data show just under 85,000 clones, 65% to 85% seen once. The CDR3 sequence is 12 residues long. V shed 5 bases and J 11 bases; nucleotides not matched to a gene: 8. Germline-derived CDR1 and CDR2 are MDHEN and SYDVKM. This clone was counted only a few times. The sequence came from a woman aged 80 or over with acute or convalescent COVID-19. Sequencing was done on a sample of peripheral blood. The chain recombines TRBV28 with TRBJ1-1; 7 bases match TRBD1. The CDR3 sequence: CASSPLTGRAFF. CDR3 bases: TGTGCCAGCAGTCCGTTGACAGGGCGGGCTTTCTTT.